The 4 T cell receptor beta chains given below trace back to one sample, sequenced in a study of regulatory T cells in long-lasting Graves disease. According to the study, TCR beta libraries were built with iRepertoire HTBI primers and CDR3-region Arm-PCR. TCRdb reprocessed the multiplex PCR reads via MiXCR and lists one record per CDR3 protein. Of about 220,000 distinct CDR3 sequences in the sample, approximately 18% are singletons; the top ten hold about 11%. Sample time point: newly diagnosed GD, antithyroid drugs for less than 3 months. Generation of the TCR library employed RNA extracted from PBMCs. These data were likewise used in another study, on T cells in Graves' hyperthyroidism and ophthalmopathy.

Sample: peripheral blood mononuclear cells (PBMCs), taken at new diagnosis, from a patient treated with antithyroid drugs. The receptor set was obtained from a woman in her 30s with Graves disease.

About this clonotype: This may arise from a read error, as a much more abundant clone is one base away. The chain employs TRBV6-5 and TRBJ1-1; D unclear. The germline gives CDR1 MNHEY, CDR2 SVGAGI. The CDR3 length is 13 residues. CDR3 sequence (DNA): TGTGCCAGCAGTTACTCACAGAACACTCAAGCTTTCTTT. Translated: CASSYSQNTQAFF.

There are many counts of this clonotype. This rearrangement joins TRBV11-2 to TRBJ2-3; TRBD2 matches 15 bases. This CDR3 has 20 residues. V was clipped by 5 bases and J by 1 base; unmatched bases: 13. The germline V gene has CDR1 SGHAT and CDR2 FQNNGV. The CDR3 sequence: CASSPPRGTSGRFRTDTQYF. The CDR3 DNA is TGTGCCAGCAGCCCACCCAGAGGGACTAGCGGGAGGTTCCGCACAGATACGCAGTATTTT.

This clonotype occurred a few times. V and J are TRBV19 and TRBJ2-7; 8 bases fit TRBD2. Losses at the gene ends were 5 bases for V and 3 bases for J; bases not matched to a gene: 9. CDR3 length: 15 amino acids. Germline V gene data show CDR1 as LNHDA and CDR2 as SQIVND (reference sequence). The chain's CDR3 is CASSSSSGTVYEQYF. The CDR3 coding sequence is TGTGCCAGTAGTTCGAGTAGCGGGACGGTCTACGAGCAGTACTTC.

This clonotype was observed many times. V gene TRBV20-1 combines with J gene TRBJ2-7, with TRBD2 matching 8 bases. This CDR3 is built from 16 residues. The V gene end was trimmed by 5 bases and the J gene end by 3 bases; junction bases not matched to a gene: 15. Germline V gene data show CDR1 as DFQATT and CDR2 as SNEGSKA (reference sequence). CDR3 protein: CSAESGSGLGDYEQYF. As DNA, the CDR3 is TGCAGTGCTGAGAGCGGGAGTGGTTTAGGAGACTACGAGCAGTACTTC.